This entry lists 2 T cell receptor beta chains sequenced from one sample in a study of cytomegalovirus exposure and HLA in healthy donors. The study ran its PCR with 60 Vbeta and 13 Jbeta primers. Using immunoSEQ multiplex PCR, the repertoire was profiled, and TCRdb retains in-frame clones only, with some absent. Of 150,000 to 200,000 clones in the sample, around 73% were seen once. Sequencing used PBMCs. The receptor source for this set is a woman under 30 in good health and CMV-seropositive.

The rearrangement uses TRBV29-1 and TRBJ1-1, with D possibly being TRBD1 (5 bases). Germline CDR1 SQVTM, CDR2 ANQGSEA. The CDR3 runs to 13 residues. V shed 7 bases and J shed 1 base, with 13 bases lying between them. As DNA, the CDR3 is TGCAGCGCTCGGGCTCAGGGGAACACTGAAGCTTTCTTT. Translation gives CSARAQGNTEAFF.

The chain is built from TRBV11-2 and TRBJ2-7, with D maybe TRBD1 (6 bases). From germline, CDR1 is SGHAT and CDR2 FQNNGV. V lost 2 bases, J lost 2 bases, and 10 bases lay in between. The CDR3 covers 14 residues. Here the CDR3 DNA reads TGTGCCAGCAGCTTACCGGACAGCCCCTACGAGCAGTACTTC. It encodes CASSLPDSPYEQYF.